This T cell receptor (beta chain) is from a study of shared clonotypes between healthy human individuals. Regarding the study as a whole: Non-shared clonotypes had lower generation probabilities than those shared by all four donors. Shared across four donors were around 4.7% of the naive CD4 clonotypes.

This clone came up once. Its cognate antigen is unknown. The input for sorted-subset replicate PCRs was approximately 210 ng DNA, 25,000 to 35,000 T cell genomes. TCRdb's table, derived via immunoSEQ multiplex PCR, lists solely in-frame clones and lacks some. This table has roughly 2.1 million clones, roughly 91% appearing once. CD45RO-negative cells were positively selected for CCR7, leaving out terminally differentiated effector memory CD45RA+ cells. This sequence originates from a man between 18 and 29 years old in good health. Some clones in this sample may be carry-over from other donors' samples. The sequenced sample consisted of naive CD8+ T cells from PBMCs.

The CDR3: CASSSGTEAFF. In nucleotides, the CDR3 is TGTGCCAGCAGTAGTGGCACTGAAGCTTTCTTT. V usage is TRBV6-1 and J usage is TRBJ1-1; D not resolved. Germline CDR1 is MNHNS and CDR2 is SASEGT. Trimming took off 5 bases at V and 4 bases at J, with 5 bases between the two ends. The CDR3 contains 11 residues.